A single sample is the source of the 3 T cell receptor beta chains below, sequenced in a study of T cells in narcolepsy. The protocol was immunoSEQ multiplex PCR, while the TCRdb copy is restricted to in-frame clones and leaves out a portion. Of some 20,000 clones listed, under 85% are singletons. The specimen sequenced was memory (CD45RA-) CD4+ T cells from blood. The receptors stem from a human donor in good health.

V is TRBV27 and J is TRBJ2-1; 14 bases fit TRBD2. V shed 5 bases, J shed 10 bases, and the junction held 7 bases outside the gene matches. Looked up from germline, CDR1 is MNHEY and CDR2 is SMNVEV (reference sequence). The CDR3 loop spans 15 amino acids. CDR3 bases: TGTGCCAGCAGTCAGGGACTAGCGGGAGTTGGGGAGCAGTTCTTC. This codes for CASSQGLAGVGEQFF.

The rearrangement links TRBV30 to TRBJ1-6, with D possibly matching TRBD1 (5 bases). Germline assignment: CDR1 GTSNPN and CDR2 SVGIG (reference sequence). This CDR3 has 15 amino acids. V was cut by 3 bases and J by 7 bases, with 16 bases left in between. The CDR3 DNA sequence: TGTGCCTGGAGCGTAGGCCGCCGGGGGAATTCACCCCTCCACTTT. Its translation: CAWSVGRRGNSPLHF.

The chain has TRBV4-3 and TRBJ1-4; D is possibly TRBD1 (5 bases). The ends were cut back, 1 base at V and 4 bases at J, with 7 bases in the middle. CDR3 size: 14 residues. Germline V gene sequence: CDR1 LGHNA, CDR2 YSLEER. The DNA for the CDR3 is TGCGCCAGCAGCCAAGGGACACTTAATGAAAAACTGTTTTTT. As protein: CASSQGTLNEKLFF.